This passage covers 9 T cell receptor beta chains from one sample sequenced in a study of T cell clonotyping in hematopoietic cell transplantation. The repertoire was sequenced with immunoSEQ multiplex PCR; TCRdb's copy has only in-frame clones and lacks some. The repertoire holds about 36,000 clones, 85% to 95% seen once, with around 1.5% in the top ten. Specified time point: recipient sample about 28 days before transplant, after cytoreduction. The sample in question was peripheral blood mononuclear cells, obtained before stem cell transplant. Receptors originate from a man between 40 and 49 years old with chronic myeloid leukemia. Some clones in this sample may be carry-over from other donors' samples.

V and J are TRBV5-6 and TRBJ1-2; no reliable D call. Germline V gene lookup returns CDR1 SGHDT and CDR2 YYEEEE. The CDR3 has 14 residues. Trimming removed 0 bases at V and 1 base at J, with 7 bases between. The CDR3 sequence: CASSLGGVNYGYTF. CDR3 DNA sequence: TGTGCCAGCAGCTTGGGTGGGGTTAACTATGGCTACACCTTC. The full variable domain, its missing parts supplied by reference TRBV5-6 and TRBJ1-2, is DAGVTQSPTHLIKTRGQQVTLRCSPKSGHDTVSWYQQALGQGPQFIFQYYEEEERQRGNFPDRFSGHQFPNYSSELNVNALLLGDSALYLCASSLGGVNYGYTFGSGTRLTVV.

V gene TRBV29-1 combines with J gene TRBJ1-6; D is undetermined. The CDR3 contains 13 residues. The germline V and J ends were trimmed by 4 bases and 9 bases, with 13 bases remaining between them. Germline V gene lookup returns CDR1 SQVTM and CDR2 ANQGSEA. The CDR3 loop reads CSVAEGSVSPLHF. CDR3 DNA sequence: TGCAGCGTTGCCGAGGGATCGGTTTCACCCCTCCACTTT. The full variable domain, in which reference TRBV29-1 and TRBJ1-6 provide the parts outside the CDR3, is SAVISQKPSRDICQRGTSLTIQCQVDSQVTMMFWYRQQPGQSLTLIATANQGSEATYESGFVIDKFPISRPNLTFSTLTVSNMSPEDSSIYLCSVAEGSVSPLHFGNGTRLTVT.

The chain uses TRBV11-2 and TRBJ1-6; D ambiguous. CDR1 and CDR2 from the germline V gene are SGHAT and FQNNGV. This CDR3 has 16 amino acids. V dropped 5 bases and J dropped 7 bases, with 18 bases sitting between them. The DNA of the CDR3 is TGTGCCAGCAGCACAGACTCTGTGGGGTGGAATTCACCCCTCCACTTT. Amino acids: CASSTDSVGWNSPLHF.

The chain joins TRBV2 to TRBJ1-3; maybe TRBD1 (5 bases). The CDR3 is 14 residues long. Trimming took 4 bases from V and 4 from J, leaving 11 bases between them. The germline V gene encodes CDR1 SNHLY and CDR2 FYNNEI. The CDR3 DNA is TGTGCCAGCAGTGGGGGGATTCGGGGAAACACCATATATTTT. Its protein is CASSGGIRGNTIYF.

J is TRBJ1-2 and V is TRBV5-4; D is undetermined. In germline, CDR1 is SGHNT, CDR2 YYREEE (reference sequence). V lost 4 bases and J 5 bases, leaving 21 bases between the germline ends. This CDR3 is 16 amino acids long. CDR3 region: CASSPGGQSLGYGYTF. The CDR3 DNA follows: TGTGCCAGCAGCCCCGGCGGCCAATCACTGGGGTATGGCTACACCTTC.

The chain combines TRBV29-1 with TRBJ2-7; no reliable D call. The CDR3 spans 11 residues. Germline V gene data show CDR1 as SQVTM and CDR2 as ANQGSEA. With 6 bases removed from V and 6 bases from J, the gap between germline ends came to 12 bases. The CDR3 loop reads CSVGLWGEQYF. CDR3 nucleotide sequence: TGCAGCGTGGGGTTGTGGGGCGAGCAGTACTTC.

V is TRBV7-9 and J is TRBJ1-1; D may be TRBD1 (6 bases). The ends were cut back, 1 base at V and 1 base at J, with 10 bases in the middle. Germline CDR1 SEHNR, CDR2 FQNEAQ (reference sequence). The CDR3 consists of 15 residues. The CDR3 here is CASSLDSRGNTEAFF. CDR3 sequence (DNA): TGTGCCAGCAGCTTAGACTCCAGGGGGAACACTGAAGCTTTCTTT.

The chain combines TRBV6-1 with TRBJ2-7, with D possibly TRBD1 on 6 matching bases. The CDR3 is 16 residues long. Trimming pared 1 base from V and 3 bases from J, leaving 16 bases between. CDR1 is MNHNS and CDR2 is SASEGT in the germline V gene. The DNA of the CDR3 is TGTGCCAGCAGTGAAGGCCCGGGCGGACAGAGCTACGAGCAGTACTTC. It yields the protein CASSEGPGGQSYEQYF.

This chain's CDR3 is CSAFNNEQFF. The DNA for the CDR3 is TGCAGTGCTTTCAACAATGAGCAGTTCTTC. The chain couples TRBV20-1 to TRBJ2-1, with D uncertain. Germline CDR1 DFQATT, CDR2 SNEGSKA (reference sequence). V lost 5 bases and J lost 5, with 4 bases in between. The CDR3 runs 10 residues.